The text below deals with one T cell receptor beta chain. Its specificity is not known. The sample is drawn from a study of post-analysis software for immune sequencing data. Prepared TCR beta cDNA libraries contained unique molecular identifiers. T cells numbering about 0.9 to 11 million yielded some 500,000 cDNA molecules. TCRdb itself ran the PCR reads through MiXCR, one entry per CDR3 protein. The sample shows about 460,000 distinct CDR3 sequences, roughly 46% of them seen only once. CDR1 and CDR2 (germline): SGDLS, YYNGEE. V shed 4 bases, J shed 5 bases, and the junction held 5 bases outside the gene matches. The length of the CDR3 is 13 residues. Broader study findings: When the samples were clustered directly with F measure, those that had been prepared in the same batch showed strong co-clustering. Controls had significantly higher normalized Chao1 diversity than multiple sclerosis patients. A few TRBV segments occurring more often in patients than controls included TRBV5-6, TRBV5-1 and TRBV20-1.

The sequence came from a girl between 5 and 17 years old with multiple sclerosis. V is TRBV9 and J is TRBJ2-5, with TRBD1 matching 7 bases. Sequenced material: blood. CDR3 residues: CASSPRRGETQYF. CDR3 in DNA: TGTGCCAGCAGCCCCCGCAGGGGGGAGACCCAGTACTTC.